This T cell receptor beta chain was captured in a study of STAT5B mutations in CD4+ large granular lymphocyte leukemia. Losses at the gene ends were 4 bases for V and 5 bases for J; bases not matched to a gene: 16. Germline lookup yields CDR1 MGHRA and CDR2 YSYEKL. The CDR3 length is 17 residues. Data came from immunoSEQ multiplex PCR; TCRdb stores just in-frame clones and leaves some out. Here the sample spans around 21,000 clones, approximately 75% being singletons. The TCR comes from a human donor in good health. The genes are TRBV4-1 and TRBJ2-7; 8 bases match TRBD2. Sequencing was carried out using CD4+ T cells from blood buffy coats. The CDR3 coding sequence is TGCGCCAGCAGCCCGGGGGGGGCGACAGTACCCCCCAACGAGCAGTACTTC. Protein product: CASSPGGATVPPNEQYF.